This is a list of T cell receptor beta chains from one sample in a study of T cell clonotyping in hematopoietic cell transplantation. Assay used: immunoSEQ multiplex PCR; TCRdb lists only in-frame clones, some missing. This table holds some 14,000 clones, around 62% found once. Specimen: PBMCs. All receptors come from a human donor who either received an allogeneic hematopoietic cell transplant for a myeloid malignancy or was a related donor (not recorded which). Some clones in this sample may be carry-over from other donors' samples. The CDR3 runs from the conserved cysteine through the conserved F or W. The order of the fields is clone size, D gene, V gene, J gene, CDR3 DNA, CDR3 protein. A D gene is named only where the DNA matches it firmly. The size entry is marked missing in some rows and otherwise reads once, few, many or a size class.

clone size: NA; D gene: NA; V gene: TRBV29-1; J gene: TRBJ2-7; CDR3 DNA: TGCAGCGCACGGACAGCGGCTTTGTCGGAGCAGTACTTC; CDR3 protein: CSARTAALSEQYF
clone size: NA; D gene: NA; V gene: TRBV6-6; J gene: TRBJ1-2; CDR3 DNA: TGTGCCAGCAGTTATGCGGGAAGCGTAGACTATGGCTACACCTTC; CDR3 protein: CASSYAGSVDYGYTF
clone size: few; D gene: TRBD1; V gene: TRBV4-1; J gene: TRBJ2-4; CDR3 DNA: TGCGCCAGCAGCCAAGAAGGTCACAGGGGTCGGACCCCTCAAAACATTCAGTACTTC; CDR3 protein: CASSQEGHRGRTPQNIQYF
clone size: few; D gene: NA; V gene: TRBV5-4; J gene: TRBJ2-5; CDR3 DNA: TGTGCCAGCAGCTTGGTACAAGGAGAGACCCAGTACTTC; CDR3 protein: CASSLVQGETQYF
clone size: NA; D gene: NA; V gene: TRBV6-5; J gene: TRBJ1-1; CDR3 DNA: TGTGCCAGCAGGGGAACAGCGAACACTGAAGCTTTCTTT; CDR3 protein: CASRGTANTEAFF
clone size: NA; D gene: TRBD1; V gene: TRBV29-1; J gene: TRBJ1-1; CDR3 DNA: TGCAGCGTTCGGGACAGGGTGGAAACTGAAGCTTTCTTT; CDR3 protein: CSVRDRVETEAFF
clone size: NA; D gene: TRBD2; V gene: TRBV2; J gene: TRBJ2-3; CDR3 DNA: TGTGCCAGCAGTGCGCGGGGGGCGTTTAGGACAGATACGCAGTATTTT; CDR3 protein: CASSARGAFRTDTQYF
clone size: medium-sized; D gene: NA; V gene: TRBV28; J gene: TRBJ1-2; CDR3 DNA: TGTGCCAGCAGTCTCCTCCAGGAGGTAGATGGCTACACCTTC; CDR3 protein: CASSLLQEVDGYTF
clone size: NA; D gene: NA; V gene: TRBV25-1; J gene: TRBJ1-4; CDR3 DNA: TGTGCCAGCAGTGACCAGGGACCCTTTGAAAAACTGTTTTTT; CDR3 protein: CASSDQGPFEKLFF
clone size: NA; D gene: TRBD1; V gene: TRBV7-2; J gene: TRBJ1-5; CDR3 DNA: TGTGCCAGCAGCCCTCGGGACAGCTATAATCAGCCCCAGCATTTT; CDR3 protein: CASSPRDSYNQPQHF
clone size: NA; D gene: NA; V gene: TRBV28; J gene: TRBJ1-5; CDR3 DNA: TGTGCCAGCAGTTTCTCCGTCAATCAGCCCCAGCATTTT; CDR3 protein: CASSFSVNQPQHF
clone size: NA; D gene: NA; V gene: TRBV30; J gene: TRBJ1-2; CDR3 DNA: TGTGCCTGGAGTGTGTCCGGGGGTAACTATGGCTACACCTTC; CDR3 protein: CAWSVSGGNYGYTF
clone size: NA; D gene: NA; V gene: TRBV4-1; J gene: TRBJ2-5; CDR3 DNA: TGCGCCAGCAGCCTCCTGCCGGGGAACCAAGAGACCCAGTACTTC; CDR3 protein: CASSLLPGNQETQYF
clone size: NA; D gene: NA; V gene: TRBV6-5; J gene: TRBJ2-3; CDR3 DNA: TGTGCCACCACCACACTAACAGATACGCAGTATTTT; CDR3 protein: CATTTLTDTQYF
clone size: few; D gene: NA; V gene: TRBV5-1; J gene: TRBJ2-3; CDR3 DNA: TGCGCCAGTAGCCAGGCAGATACGCAGTATTTT; CDR3 protein: CASSQADTQYF
clone size: few; D gene: NA; V gene: TRBV30; J gene: TRBJ1-1; CDR3 DNA: TGTGCCTGGGCTGGGTGGGTGGACACTGAAGCTTTCTTT; CDR3 protein: CAWAGWVDTEAFF
clone size: NA; D gene: NA; V gene: TRBV30; J gene: TRBJ1-1; CDR3 DNA: TGTGCCTGGAGAAAACACACCATGAACACTGAAGCTTTCTTT; CDR3 protein: CAWRKHTMNTEAFF
clone size: few; D gene: NA; V gene: TRBV30; J gene: TRBJ1-3; CDR3 DNA: TGCGCCTGGGGTGTAATGACAATATCTGGAAACACCATATATTTT; CDR3 protein: CAWGVMTISGNTIYF